Each of the 12 T cell receptor beta chains below was sequenced from the same sample in a study of blood T cells in healthy people across ages. A second PCR of about 7 to 12 cycles used a sample-barcoded 5' primer and a J-beta primer mix. TCRdb reprocessed the 5' RACE reads with MiXCR, giving one entry per CDR3 protein. The table shows about 730,000 distinct CDR3 sequences, with approximately 43% occurring only once. Specimen: blood. These receptors were taken from an older woman in good health.

This chain joins TRBV12-3 or TRBV12-4 and TRBJ2-1; 15 positions agree with TRBD2. V was pared by 6 bases and J by 7 bases, with 10 bases of the junction left unmatched. This CDR3 region has 17 residues. The CDR3 loop is CASRPPSGTSGRNEQFF. The CDR3 nucleotides read TGTGCCAGCAGGCCCCCATCCGGGACTAGCGGGAGGAATGAGCAGTTCTTC.

The rearrangement uses TRBV7-9 and TRBJ1-1; 8 bases are shared with TRBD1. Per germline, CDR1 SEHNR and CDR2 FQNEAQ (reference sequence). J was trimmed by 6 bases and V by 4 bases; bases with no gene match: 7. This CDR3 is built from 14 residues. The CDR3 loop is CASSSGQGLSEAFF. The CDR3 coding sequence is TGTGCCAGCAGCTCCGGACAGGGTTTATCTGAAGCTTTCTTT.

A single count supports this clonotype. The V call is TRBV6-2 or TRBV6-3, the J call TRBJ2-5; tentatively, D is TRBD2 (6 bases). The assigned J gene may be wrong: the sequence end matches TRBJ2-7 better. The CDR3 extends over 15 amino acids. CDR1 MNHEY and CDR2 SVGEGT come from the germline V gene. Here the CDR3 DNA reads TGTGCCAGCAGTTCCCCTCGGCGGGATCCCTACGAGCAGTACTTC. Protein: CASSSPRRDPYEQYF.

V and J are TRBV15 and TRBJ2-3; D perhaps matches TRBD1 (5 bases). The germline V gene encodes CDR1 LNHNV and CDR2 YYDKDF (reference sequence). The V end lost 0 bases, the J end lost 7 bases, and 14 bases lay between the germline ends. The CDR3 sequence is 15 residues long. The DNA of the CDR3 is TGTGCCACCAGCAGAGATCGGTCAGGGCCGAATACGCAGTATTTT. This gives the protein CATSRDRSGPNTQYF.

This clonotype was counted a single time. V gene TRBV20-1 combines with J gene TRBJ2-5; 9 nucleotides agree with TRBD1. The J call may be in error: the DNA end matches TRBJ2-7 better. The CDR3 is 13 amino acids. Germline lookup yields CDR1 DFQATT and CDR2 SNEGSKA (reference sequence). CDR3 sequence: CSAPDRGIYEQYF. The CDR3 region has the DNA TGCAGTGCTCCTGACAGGGGGATCTACGAGCAGTACTTC.

The chain couples TRBV13 to TRBJ2-7; weak D call: TRBD1 (6 bases). The germline gives CDR1 PRHDT, CDR2 FYEKMQ (reference sequence). Trimming stripped 5 bases from V and 2 bases from J, with 19 bases between. CDR3 length: 16 amino acids. DNA for the CDR3: TGTGCCAGCAGCCCAACCGGGACAAGGGTCGCCTACGAGCAGTACTTC. This sequence encodes CASSPTGTRVAYEQYF. The variable domain in full, completed from reference TRBV13 and TRBJ2-7, reads AAGVIQSPRHLIKEKRETATLKCYPIPRHDTVYWYQQGPGQDPQFLISFYEKMQSDKGSIPDRFSAQQFSDYHSELNMSSLELGDSALYFCASSPTGTRVAYEQYFGPGTRLTVT.

J is TRBJ2-3 and V is TRBV6-2 or TRBV6-3; perhaps TRBD2 as D (5 bases). There are 13 residues in the CDR3. Germline values: CDR1 MNHEY, CDR2 SVGEGT. V was shortened by 5 bases and J by 9 bases, with 15 bases between the two germline ends. In DNA, the CDR3 is TGTGCCAGCAGTGGTACTAGTACTGCAACGCAGTATTTT. Translated, it gives CASSGTSTATQYF.

This clonotype was recorded a few times. The rearrangement links TRBV5-1 to TRBJ2-3; D remains ambiguous. Germline assignment: CDR1 SGHRS and CDR2 YFSETQ. This CDR3 has 16 amino acids. V was pared by 1 base and J by 2 bases, with 14 bases between. This CDR3 reads CASSLRSRVPTDTQYF. In nucleotides, the CDR3 is TGCGCCAGCAGCTTGAGATCGCGAGTCCCCACAGATACGCAGTATTTT. Complete variable domain (other parts from reference TRBV5-1 and TRBJ2-3): KAGVTQTPRYLIKTRGQQVTLSCSPISGHRSVSWYQQTPGQGLQFLFEYFSETQRNKGNFPGRFSGRQFSNSRSEMNVSTLELGDSALYLCASSLRSRVPTDTQYFGPGTRLTVL.

As to this clonotype: The junction and the germline gene differ at one end; a read error may be behind it. The chain has TRBV4-1 and TRBJ2-1, with D tentatively TRBD1 or TRBD2 (5 bases each). CDR1 is MGHRA, CDR2 YSYEKL, per germline. The CDR3 is 19 amino acids. The CDR3 protein is CASSHSELGRPNSYKEQFF. The CDR3 nucleotides read TGCGCCAGCAGCCACAGCGAGTTGGGACGGCCGAATTCCTACAAGGAGCAGTTCTTC.

This clonotype has at least ten counts. The CDR3 DNA reads TGTGCCAGCAGTTACTCGGGGACTAGCGGGAAGCAGTTCTTC. This translates into CASSYSGTSGKQFF. This chain joins TRBV6-2 or TRBV6-3 and TRBJ2-1, with 13 bases aligning to TRBD2. CDR1 is MNHEY and CDR2 is SVGEGT in the germline V gene. V lost 0 bases and J lost 11; bases outside the gene matches: 1. The CDR3 extends over 14 amino acids.

This chain uses TRBV6-1 with TRBJ1-6; D uncertain. V was cut by 5 bases and J by 0 bases, with 17 bases left in between. Germline V gene data show CDR1 as MNHNS and CDR2 as SASEGT. The CDR3 is made up of 18 amino acids. The CDR3 coding sequence is TGTGCCAGCAGTACGCGCAAACAGACGAGCTCCTATAATTCACCCCTCCACTTT. This translates into CASSTRKQTSSYNSPLHF.

Only a few counts were recorded for this clonotype. The rearrangement links TRBV7-2 to TRBJ2-7, with 10 bases identical to TRBD1. This CDR3 comprises 16 residues. V dropped 1 base and J dropped 2; count of bases not matched to a gene: 5. The germline gives CDR1 SGHTA, CDR2 FQGNSA. CDR3 sequence: CASSLVGTGVPYEQYF. The DNA of the CDR3 is TGTGCCAGCAGCTTAGTTGGGACAGGGGTCCCCTACGAGCAGTACTTC.